The source of this T cell receptor beta chain is a study of CXCR3-negative and CXCR3-positive naive CD8 T cells. Study-wide background: Each library gave roughly 1.4 +/- 0.3 million of approximately 150 million TRB reads. General study points: The TRBV-TRBJ usage of naive CXCR3-negative and CXCR3-positive cells was similar, but that of memory cells differed. Naive subsets showed comparable surface CD5, and TCR interaction strength was also inferred from TRB CDR3 physicochemistry.

Via 5' RACE with UMI labels, TRB cDNA libraries were prepared. TCRdb reprocessed the 5' RACE reads and stores each CDR3 protein as one record, lacking DNA. Reported are about 40,000 distinct CDR3 sequences; the ten largest clones contain about 11%. This clonotype ranks as medium-sized in terms of frequency. As yet, its antigen is unknown. Germline lookup yields CDR1 ENHRY and CDR2 SYGVKD. CDR3 length equals 14 residues. The sample taken for sequencing was memory CD8+ T cells from blood. The chain uses TRBV10-3 and TRBJ2-7; absent DNA, TCRdb's TRBD1 call cannot be checked. This TCR was sampled from a human donor in good health. Some clones in this sample may be carry-over from other donors' samples. CDR3: CAISDPREAYEQYF.